Sequencing of this T cell receptor (beta chain) was carried out in a study of cytomegalovirus exposure and HLA in healthy donors. Use of 60 Vbeta and 13 Jbeta primers characterized the PCR. Libraries were prepared by immunoSEQ multiplex PCR; TCRdb keeps only in-frame clonotypes and omits some of them. The data show roughly 65,000 clones, 65% to 80% seen once. A few counts support this clone. Unmatched junction bases numbered 7, after V lost 4 bases and J lost 0 bases. CDR1 is SGHRS, CDR2 YFSETQ, per germline. CDR3 size: 16 residues. Sequenced sample: PBMCs. The chain has TRBV5-1 and TRBJ1-3, with 7 bases identical to TRBD1. This sequence was found in a man in his forties in good health and CMV-seropositive. This chain's CDR3 is CASSPGQESSGNTIYF. The CDR3 nucleotides are TGCGCCAGCAGCCCCGGACAGGAAAGCTCTGGAAACACCATATATTTT.